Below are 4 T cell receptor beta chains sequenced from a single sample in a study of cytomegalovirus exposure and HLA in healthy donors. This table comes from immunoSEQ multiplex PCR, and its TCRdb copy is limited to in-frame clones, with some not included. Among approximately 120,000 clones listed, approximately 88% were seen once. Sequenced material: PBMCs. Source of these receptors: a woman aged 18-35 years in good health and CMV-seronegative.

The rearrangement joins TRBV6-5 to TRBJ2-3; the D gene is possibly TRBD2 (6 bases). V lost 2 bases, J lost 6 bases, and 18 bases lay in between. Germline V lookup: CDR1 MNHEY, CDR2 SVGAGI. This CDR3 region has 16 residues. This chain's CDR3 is CASSYRGGTVSDTQYF. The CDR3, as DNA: TGTGCCAGCAGTTACCGGGGCGGGACGGTATCTGATACGCAGTATTTT.

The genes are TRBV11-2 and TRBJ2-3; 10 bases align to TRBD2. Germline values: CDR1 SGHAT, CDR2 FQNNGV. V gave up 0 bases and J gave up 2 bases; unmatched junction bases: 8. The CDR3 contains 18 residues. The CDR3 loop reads CASSLEGLAGVTTDTQYF. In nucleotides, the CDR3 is TGTGCCAGCAGCTTAGAAGGTCTAGCGGGGGTGACCACAGATACGCAGTATTTT.

The CDR3 nucleotides are TGTGCCAGCAGTCCTGCCGGGACAGGGGTTCGGGAGCAGTACTTC. Residues: CASSPAGTGVREQYF. The genes are TRBV6-6 and TRBJ2-7; the match to TRBD1 covers 10 bases. The CDR3 covers 15 residues. Per germline, CDR1 MNHNY and CDR2 SVGAGI (reference sequence). Trimming at V came to 5 bases and at J to 7 bases, leaving 11 bases not matched to a gene.

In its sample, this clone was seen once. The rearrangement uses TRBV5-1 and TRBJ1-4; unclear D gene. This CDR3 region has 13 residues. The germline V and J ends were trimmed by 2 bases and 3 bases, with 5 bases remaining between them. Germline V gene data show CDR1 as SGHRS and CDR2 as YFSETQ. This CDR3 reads CASSLSANEKLFF. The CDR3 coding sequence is TGCGCCAGCAGCTTATCAGCTAATGAAAAACTGTTTTTT.